Sequencing of this T cell receptor (beta chain) was carried out in a study of T cells in Graves' hyperthyroidism and ophthalmopathy. Using RNA transcripts as the source, TCR beta CDR3 regions were amplified. The HTBI primer set drove a first-round RT-PCR of the TCR CDR3. TCRdb re-called the multiplex PCR reads through MiXCR, storing one row per CDR3 protein. This sample has roughly 640,000 distinct CDR3 sequences, with 15% to 20% found just once. This CDR3 is 15 amino acids long. The junction had 7 bases not matched to a gene; V was cut back by 5 bases and J by 3 bases. Per germline, CDR1 WSHSY and CDR2 SAAADI.

The sequencing input was blood. The chain couples TRBV10-2 to TRBJ2-7, with 10 bases identical to TRBD2. The origin of this receptor is a woman in her thirties or forties with Graves' ophthalmopathy. CDR3 DNA: TGCGCCAGCAGTTCGTCCGGGACTAGCGTCTACGAGCAGTACTTC. Protein: CASSSSGTSVYEQYF.